This TCR beta chain derives from a study of blood T cells in healthy people across ages. CDR1 is SEHNR and CDR2 is FQNEAQ in the germline V gene (reference sequence). CDR3 size: 16 residues. V lost 5 bases to trimming and J lost 4 bases, with 21 bases between them. Combining a sample-barcoded 5' primer with a J-beta primer mix, a second PCR ran for roughly 7 to 11 cycles. TCRdb itself ran the 5' RACE reads through MiXCR, one entry per CDR3 protein. The sample has about 1.4 million distinct CDR3 sequences, roughly 59% seen once; the top ten hold roughly 6.3%. The TCR sequence derives from a young man in good health. The gene calls are TRBV7-9 and TRBJ2-7; D gene uncertain. Sequenced: blood. Here the CDR3 reads CASSATTSSQTYEQYF. The CDR3, as DNA: TGTGCCAGCAGCGCAACCACGAGCTCACAAACATACGAGCAGTACTTC.